This passage covers 28 T cell receptor beta chains from one sample sequenced in a study of blood T cell repertoires in COVID-19 (dated by TCRdb to between 2020 and 2021). Libraries were prepared through the immunoSEQ multiplex PCR assay. Held by TCRdb, this immuneACCESS table contains in-frame sequences only and omits some clones. Under half of the omission traces to an unresolved V gene where checked; the cause of the rest is unknown. The table for this sample lists 69,000 or so clones; about 82% of them were counted only once. The ten biggest clones cover roughly 4.8% of the sample. Sample: peripheral blood. The origin of the receptors is a woman over 75 with active or convalescent COVID-19.

The genes are TRBV7-9 and TRBJ1-1, with TRBD1 as a possible D gene (5 bases). Trimming took off 1 base at V and 2 bases at J, with 14 bases between the two ends. This CDR3 comprises 16 residues. Per germline, CDR1 SEHNR and CDR2 FQNEAQ (reference sequence). The CDR3 loop reads CASSLDLGQVNTEAFF. Written as DNA, the CDR3 is TGTGCCAGCAGCTTAGATCTGGGGCAGGTAAACACTGAAGCTTTCTTT.

Only a few counts were recorded for this clone. This chain links TRBV19 with TRBJ1-2; 7 bases agree with TRBD1. Per the germline V gene, CDR1 is LNHDA and CDR2 is SQIVND (reference sequence). The CDR3 contains 16 residues. Germline trimming cut 6 bases from V and 3 bases from J; bases unmatched to any gene: 13. The CDR3 sequence: CASSIPHGTVDYGYTF. The CDR3 DNA sequence: TGTGCCAGTAGCATCCCTCACGGGACAGTAGACTATGGCTACACCTTC.

The chain recombines TRBV2 with TRBJ1-6, with D uncertain. The CDR3 contains 15 residues. V gave up 7 bases and J gave up 5 bases, with 15 bases separating them. Germline V gene lookup returns CDR1 SNHLY and CDR2 FYNNEI. The CDR3: CASNPAGLNNSPLHF. Written as DNA, the CDR3 is TGTGCCAGCAACCCTGCCGGACTGAATAATTCACCCCTCCACTTT.

The chain carries TRBV29-1 and TRBJ2-3; weak D call: TRBD2 (6 bases). Trimming removed 6 bases at V and 0 bases at J, with 13 bases between. Germline-derived CDR1 and CDR2 are SQVTM and ANQGSEA. The CDR3 contains 14 residues. The CDR3 nucleotides are TGCAGCGTCAGGCGGGGCGCTAGCACAGATACGCAGTATTTT. Translated: CSVRRGASTDTQYF.

The CDR3 sequence is CASSQGFGGQGYGYTF. The CDR3 DNA reads as TGTGCCAGCAGCCAAGGGTTCGGTGGACAGGGGTACGGCTACACCTTC. The V call is TRBV14, the J call TRBJ1-2; 9 positions agree with TRBD1. The CDR3 has 16 residues. Trimming cost V 1 base and J 8 bases; bases outside gene matches: 11. The V gene's germline CDR1 is SGHDN and CDR2 FVKESK.

The chain couples TRBV6-5 to TRBJ2-1, with TRBD2 matching over 10 bases. The CDR3 extends over 16 amino acids. Germline CDR1 is MNHEY and CDR2 is SVGAGI. V shed 4 bases and J 0 bases; nucleotides not matched to a gene: 3. The CDR3 nucleotides are TGTGCCAGCAGTTCGCTAGCGGGAGCCTCCTACAATGAGCAGTTCTTC. This gives the protein CASSSLAGASYNEQFF.

The chain combines TRBV12-3 or TRBV12-4 with TRBJ2-3, with TRBD2 matching 10 bases. The CDR3 totals 13 residues. V shed 8 bases, J shed 5 bases, and the junction held 4 bases outside the gene matches. The CDR3 sequence is CASLASGGDTQYF. CDR3 coding DNA: TGTGCCAGCTTGGCTAGCGGGGGAGATACGCAGTATTTT.

The V call is TRBV12-3 or TRBV12-4, the J call TRBJ1-1; perhaps TRBD1 as D (5 bases). V shed 7 bases and J shed 6 bases, with 12 bases lying between them. CDR3 length: 12 residues. The CDR3 bases are TGTGCCAGCAAGGGGTGGAGGGCTGAAGCTTTCTTT. As protein: CASKGWRAEAFF.

V and J are TRBV19 and TRBJ2-5; D ambiguous. V was clipped by 3 bases and J by 2 bases, with 4 bases between them. The CDR3 runs 12 residues. Looked up from germline, CDR1 is LNHDA and CDR2 is SQIVND (reference sequence). CDR3 region: CASSIGQETQYF. The CDR3 DNA reads as TGTGCCAGTAGTATCGGGCAAGAGACCCAGTACTTC.

The chain recombines TRBV3-1 (or the pseudogene TRBV3-2) with TRBJ2-5; 9 bases are a match to TRBD2. Germline CDR1 reads LGHDT; CDR2 reads YNNKEL (reference sequence). Germline trimming cut 2 bases from V and 1 base from J; bases unmatched to any gene: 2. The CDR3 spans 15 residues. This CDR3 reads CASSQRAGGQETQYF. CDR3 coding DNA: TGTGCCAGCAGCCAAAGAGCGGGGGGCCAAGAGACCCAGTACTTC.

The CDR3 coding sequence is TGTGCCAGCAAGGATCCAGGGAACACCGGGGAGCTGTTTTTT. Translation gives CASKDPGNTGELFF. The rearrangement uses TRBV27 and TRBJ2-2; no reliable D call. This CDR3 is built from 14 residues. Trimming stripped 7 bases from V and 1 base from J, with 10 bases between. Germline assignment: CDR1 MNHEY and CDR2 SMNVEV (reference sequence).

CDR3 sequence: CASIPGTANTEAFF. The CDR3 DNA follows: TGTGCCAGCATCCCAGGGACAGCGAACACTGAAGCTTTCTTT. J is TRBJ1-1 and V is TRBV6-2 or TRBV6-3, with 7 bases identical to TRBD1. After removal of 7 bases from V and 1 base from J, the junction contained 6 bases not matched to a gene. CDR1 and CDR2 from the germline V gene are MNHEY and SVGEGT. This CDR3 region has 14 residues.

This chain connects TRBV10-3 to TRBJ2-3, with TRBD2 identical over 9 bases. CDR1 is ENHRY and CDR2 is SYGVKD in the germline V gene. J lost 6 bases, V lost 4 bases, and 2 bases had no gene match. This CDR3 is 13 amino acids long. The CDR3 DNA follows: TGTGCCATCAGTGGACTAGCGGTGGATACGCAGTATTTT. It is translated as CAISGLAVDTQYF.

The chain has TRBV24-1 and TRBJ2-5; TRBD1 matches at 7 bases. Per the germline V gene, CDR1 is KGHDR and CDR2 is SFDVKD. V shed 3 bases, J shed 3 bases, and the junction held 9 bases outside the gene matches. This CDR3 region has 16 residues. The CDR3 reads CATSDVHRGSEETQYF. CDR3 DNA: TGTGCCACCAGTGATGTGCACAGGGGTTCAGAAGAGACCCAGTACTTC.

This clone was counted between two and nine times. J is TRBJ1-4 and V is TRBV19, with a weak D call TRBD1 (5 bases). Trimming left V 7 bases short and J 8 bases short, with 14 bases between. CDR1 is LNHDA, CDR2 SQIVND, per germline (reference sequence). There are 13 residues in the CDR3. CDR3 protein: CASTSMTAEKLFF. CDR3 in DNA: TGTGCCAGTACTTCCATGACAGCCGAAAAACTGTTTTTT.

The chain is built from TRBV7-2 and TRBJ2-7; TRBD1 aligns across 8 bases. The J segment lost 2 bases and the V segment lost 7 bases, leaving 10 bases of the junction unmatched. Germline values: CDR1 SGHTA, CDR2 FQGNSA. The CDR3 runs 15 residues. The CDR3 coding sequence is TGTGCCAGCAAACAGACACGACAGGGGACCTACGAGCAGTACTTC. As protein: CASKQTRQGTYEQYF.

This chain uses TRBV30 with TRBJ1-6; tentatively, D is TRBD1 (5 bases). The V gene lost 4 bases and the J gene lost 8 bases, with 24 bases spanning the gap. Germline values: CDR1 GTSNPN, CDR2 SVGIG (reference sequence). The CDR3 contains 17 residues. Here the CDR3 reads CAWTAKMGGTYYSPLHF. CDR3 nucleotide sequence: TGTGCCTGGACCGCAAAAATGGGGGGGACTTACTATTCACCCCTCCACTTT.

The chain employs TRBV19 and TRBJ1-2; D remains ambiguous. V lost 1 base to trimming and J lost 2 bases, with 11 bases between them. The CDR3 loop spans 15 amino acids. Looked up from germline, CDR1 is LNHDA and CDR2 is SQIVND (reference sequence). This chain's CDR3 is CASSIGPGFNYGYTF. CDR3 nucleotide sequence: TGTGCCAGTAGTATAGGCCCCGGGTTCAACTATGGCTACACCTTC.

This sequence joins TRBV18 and TRBJ1-4; possibly TRBD1 for D (5 bases). Trimming stripped 6 bases from V and 7 bases from J, with 21 bases between. CDR1 and CDR2 from the germline V gene are KGHSH and LQKENI. The CDR3 consists of 16 residues. CDR3 protein: CASSPTRQLGGEKLFF. CDR3 sequence (DNA): TGTGCCAGCTCGCCAACCAGACAGCTGGGCGGTGAAAAACTGTTTTTT.

The chain employs TRBV24-1 and TRBJ2-1; D not certain. This CDR3 is built from 14 residues. V dropped 1 base and J dropped 6 bases, with 9 bases sitting between them. The germline V gene has CDR1 KGHDR and CDR2 SFDVKD. The CDR3 sequence: CATSDFASPNEQFF. The CDR3, as DNA: TGTGCCACCAGTGATTTCGCGAGTCCCAATGAGCAGTTCTTC.

V is TRBV7-2 and J is TRBJ2-1, with a possible D match to TRBD2 (6 bases). This CDR3 has 17 residues. Trimming took off 0 bases at V and 4 bases at J, with 16 bases between the two ends. From germline, CDR1 is SGHTA and CDR2 FQGNSA. The DNA of the CDR3 is TGTGCCAGCAGCTTAGCGGACTCCCTAGCGATTTACAATGAGCAGTTCTTC. Translated: CASSLADSLAIYNEQFF.

CDR3 region: CASSHTGGGGQAFF. Here the CDR3 DNA reads TGTGCCAGCAGCCACACAGGGGGAGGGGGTCAAGCTTTCTTT. This chain joins TRBV3-1 (or the pseudogene TRBV3-2) and TRBJ1-1; 8 positions agree with TRBD1. This CDR3 spans 14 amino acids. CDR1 LGHDT and CDR2 YNNKEL come from the germline V gene (reference sequence). V dropped 3 bases and J dropped 9; count of bases not matched to a gene: 9.

This clone appeared once. The V and J genes are TRBV12-5 and TRBJ2-5, with 7 bases identical to TRBD2. CDR1 is LGHNT and CDR2 is FRNRAP in the germline V gene. After removal of 0 bases from V and 5 bases from J, the junction contained 12 bases not matched to a gene. The CDR3 sequence is 17 residues long. CDR3 in amino acids: CASGLVLGRDYVETQYF. The CDR3 DNA reads as TGTGCTAGTGGTTTGGTACTCGGCAGGGACTATGTGGAGACCCAGTACTTC.

V is TRBV2 and J is TRBJ2-2; possible D gene TRBD2, 6 bases. CDR1 is SNHLY and CDR2 is FYNNEI in the germline V gene. The V gene lost 8 bases and the J gene lost 6 bases, with 19 bases spanning the gap. The CDR3 is 15 amino acids. CDR3 bases: TGTGCCAGCTCAACGGGGGACCCAGGTTCCGGGGAGCTGTTTTTT. This codes for CASSTGDPGSGELFF.

This clone came up a few times. The chain employs TRBV23-1 and TRBJ2-7; D possibly corresponds to TRBD2 (6 bases). TRBV23-1 is an ORF, and what it does is uncertain. The germline V and J ends were trimmed by 4 bases and 3 bases, with 19 bases remaining between them. The CDR3 is made up of 16 amino acids. CDR3 bases: TGCGCCAGCAGTCGCCCCGGGACTCCATCCCACTACGAGCAGTACTTC. Amino acid sequence: CASSRPGTPSHYEQYF.

The V call is TRBV7-9, the J call TRBJ1-2, with a weak D call TRBD1 (6 bases). In germline, CDR1 is SEHNR, CDR2 FQNEAQ (reference sequence). There are 14 residues in the CDR3. V gave up 5 bases and J gave up 8 bases, with 18 bases separating them. CDR3 protein: CASSPRGEGEGYTF. The CDR3 DNA reads TGTGCCAGCAGCCCCCGTGGGGAGGGGGAAGGCTACACCTTC. Together with reference TRBV7-9 and TRBJ1-2, the CDR3 gives the full variable domain: DTGVSQNPRHKITKRGQNVTFRCDPISEHNRLYWYRQTLGQGPEFLTYFQNEAQLEKSRLLSDRFSAERPKGSFSTLEIQRTEQGDSAMYLCASSPRGEGEGYTFGSGTRLTVV.

This chain joins TRBV2 and TRBJ2-3; D is perhaps TRBD2 (7 bases). The CDR3 runs to 17 residues. Trimming took off 5 bases at V and 4 bases at J, with 22 bases between the two ends. Germline assignment: CDR1 SNHLY and CDR2 FYNNEI. The CDR3 nucleotides are TGTGCCAGCAGTACAGGGTTGCTAGGGAGGGGCTCAGATACGCAGTATTTT. Residues: CASSTGLLGRGSDTQYF.

V and J are TRBV28 and TRBJ2-7; 7 bases match TRBD1. This CDR3 contains 17 residues. J lost 4 bases, V lost 3 bases, and 15 bases had no gene match. CDR1 and CDR2 (germline): MDHEN, SYDVKM. The CDR3 nucleotides are TGTGCCAGCAGTTTTGGGCGGTGGGGAACAGGGGAGTACGAGCAGTACTTC. Protein product: CASSFGRWGTGEYEQYF.